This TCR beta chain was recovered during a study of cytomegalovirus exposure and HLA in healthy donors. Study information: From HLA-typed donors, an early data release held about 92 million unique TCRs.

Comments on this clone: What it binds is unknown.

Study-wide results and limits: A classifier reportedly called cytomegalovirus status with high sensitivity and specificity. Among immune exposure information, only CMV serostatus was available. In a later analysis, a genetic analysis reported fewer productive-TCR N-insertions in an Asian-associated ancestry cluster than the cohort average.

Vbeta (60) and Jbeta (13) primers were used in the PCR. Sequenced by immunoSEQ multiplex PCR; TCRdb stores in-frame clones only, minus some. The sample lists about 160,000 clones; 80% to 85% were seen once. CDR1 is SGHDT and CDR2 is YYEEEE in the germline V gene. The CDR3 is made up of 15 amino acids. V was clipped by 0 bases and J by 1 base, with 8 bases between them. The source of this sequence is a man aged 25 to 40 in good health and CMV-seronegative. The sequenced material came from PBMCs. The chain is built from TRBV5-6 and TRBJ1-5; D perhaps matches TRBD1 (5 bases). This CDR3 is CASSLAGLSNQPQHF. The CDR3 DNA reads TGTGCCAGCAGCTTGGCAGGGCTCAGCAATCAGCCCCAGCATTTT.